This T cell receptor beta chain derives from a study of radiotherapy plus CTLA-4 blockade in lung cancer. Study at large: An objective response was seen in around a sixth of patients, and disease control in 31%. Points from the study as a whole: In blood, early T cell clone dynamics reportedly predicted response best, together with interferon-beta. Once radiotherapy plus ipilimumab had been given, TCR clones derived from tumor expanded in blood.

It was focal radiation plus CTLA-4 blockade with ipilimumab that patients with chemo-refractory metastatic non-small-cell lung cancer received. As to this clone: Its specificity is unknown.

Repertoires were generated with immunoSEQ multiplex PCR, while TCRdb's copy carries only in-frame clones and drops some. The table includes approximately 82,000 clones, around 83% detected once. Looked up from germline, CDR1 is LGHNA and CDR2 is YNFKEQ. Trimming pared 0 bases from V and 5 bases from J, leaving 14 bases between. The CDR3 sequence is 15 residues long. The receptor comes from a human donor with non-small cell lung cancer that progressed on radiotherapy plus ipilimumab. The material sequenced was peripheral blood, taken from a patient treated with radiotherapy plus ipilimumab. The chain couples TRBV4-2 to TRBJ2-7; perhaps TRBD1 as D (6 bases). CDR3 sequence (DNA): TGTGCCAGCAGCCAAGAAACAGGGATGGCAGACGAGCAGTACTTC. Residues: CASSQETGMADEQYF.